A selection of T cell receptor beta chains follows, all from one sample in a study of tumor-infiltrating lymphocytes in localized non-small cell lung cancer. Profiled with immunoSEQ multiplex PCR; TCRdb holds only in-frame clones, not every one. The data contain roughly 7,000 clones, around 60% of them singletons. Input material: uninvolved lung tissue not adjacent to the tumor. The receptors were gathered from a human donor with non-small cell lung cancer. CDR3s include the opening cysteine and the closing phenylalanine or tryptophan. D genes are given only for firm matches. The size of a clone is reported for some rows only, either as once, few or many, or as a class for expanded clones.

cdr3_nt cdr3_aa j_call d_call clone_size v_call
TGTGCCAGCAGTAGGGACAGGGAGTTTGCAACTAATGAAAAACTGTTTTTT CASSRDREFATNEKLFF TRBJ1-4 TRBD1 - TRBV27
TGTGCCAGCAGCTCCGAGGAGACCCAGTACTTC CASSSEETQYF TRBJ2-5 - - TRBV11-2
TGTGCCAGCACCCGGGACGCAAAAAACTATGGCTACACCTTC CASTRDAKNYGYTF TRBJ1-2 - - TRBV6-5
TGTGCCAGCAGCCGACAGAGCGGGGGATCCTACGAGCAGTACTTC CASSRQSGGSYEQYF TRBJ2-7 TRBD2 - TRBV14
TGTGCCAGCCGAACAGGGGTTTACGGAAACTATGGCTACACCTTC CASRTGVYGNYGYTF TRBJ1-2 TRBD1 - TRBV28
TGTGCCAGCAGCTTGCCAGGGGGCTCCACCTACGAGCAGTACTTC CASSLPGGSTYEQYF TRBJ2-7 TRBD1 medium-sized TRBV5-6
TGTGCCAGCGAGGGCGGCATACTATCTGGGGCCAACGTCCTGACTTTC CASEGGILSGANVLTF TRBJ2-6 - - TRBV21-1
TGTGCCAGCAGAACAGGAGCCGGGGAGCTGTTTTTT CASRTGAGELFF TRBJ2-2 - - TRBV6-5
TGCGCCAGCAGCTTGGGACTAGCGACGGGAGCCGGGGAGCTGTTTTTT CASSLGLATGAGELFF TRBJ2-2 TRBD2 - TRBV5-1
TGTGCCAGCAGCTTGGTGGAGAACTACGAGCAGTACTTC CASSLVENYEQYF TRBJ2-7 - few TRBV5-4
TGCAGCGTTGAAGACTACGAGCAGTACTTC CSVEDYEQYF TRBJ2-7 - - TRBV29-1
TGTGCCAGCAGGTCCATGGGTTTCGATGCTTTCTTT CASRSMGFDAFF TRBJ1-1 - - TRBV5-6
TGTGCCAGCAGCGCCAGTCGCCCCGGGACAGGGATTAATAGCAATCAGCCCCAGCATTTT CASSASRPGTGINSNQPQHF TRBJ1-5 TRBD1 - TRBV7-8
TGCGCCAGTACTACAGGGGGCGGTTACAATGAGCAGTTCTTC CASTTGGGYNEQFF TRBJ2-1 TRBD1 - TRBV5-1
TGTGCCAGCAGTTCCACTCTCGGAAAACTGTTTTTT CASSSTLGKLFF TRBJ1-4 - - TRBV6-5
TGTGCCAGCCTACCCGGGACTAGCGGGGGGACTTACGAGCAGTACTTC CASLPGTSGGTYEQYF TRBJ2-7 TRBD2 - TRBV2
TGTGCCAGCAGCCCCACTGGAAACACCATATATTTT CASSPTGNTIYF TRBJ1-3 - - TRBV7-2
TGTGCCTGGATGTCCGGGACAGGGAACGGGGCTTTCTTT CAWMSGTGNGAFF TRBJ1-1 TRBD1 few TRBV30
TGTGCCAGCAGCTTGGCGGGGGGGTGGAATGAGCAGTTCTTC CASSLAGGWNEQFF TRBJ2-1 TRBD2 - TRBV7-2
TGTGCCAGCAGCTTTGCCCGGTCAGATACGCAGTATTTT CASSFARSDTQYF TRBJ2-3 - - TRBV7-2
TGTGCCAGCAGTGAGACTAGCGGGGGGGCAGATACGCAGTATTTT CASSETSGGADTQYF TRBJ2-3 TRBD2 - TRBV6-1
TGCGCCAGCAGCCCGGAGACAGGGGAAGCTTTCTTT CASSPETGEAFF TRBJ1-1 TRBD1 few TRBV5-1
TGTGCCAGCAGCCCACCCGGCGGCAATCAGCCCCAGCATTTT CASSPPGGNQPQHF TRBJ1-5 - - TRBV4-2
TGTGCCAGCAGTTACTCAGGAGTGGGAATACAAGAGACCCAGTACTTC CASSYSGVGIQETQYF TRBJ2-5 - - TRBV6-5
TGTGCCAGCAGCTTATCGTCCTACGAGCAGTACTTC CASSLSSYEQYF TRBJ2-7 - - TRBV7-2
TGTGCCAGCAACCGGGACAACTCTGGAAACACCATATATTTT CASNRDNSGNTIYF TRBJ1-3 - - TRBV5-8
TGTGCCAGCACCGCGGTAGCCAATCAGCCCCAGCATTTT CASTAVANQPQHF TRBJ1-5 - - TRBV7-8
TGTGCCAGCAGTCCGGGGAGCCAGGGGTACACTGAAGCTTTCTTT CASSPGSQGYTEAFF TRBJ1-1 - - TRBV6-1
TGTGCCAGCAGCCCGGGGGAGAGTGGCTACACCTTC CASSPGESGYTF TRBJ1-2 - - TRBV7-6
TGCGCCAGCAGGAGGCGATTGAACACTGAAGCTTTCTTT CASRRRLNTEAFF TRBJ1-1 - few TRBV4-3
TGTGCCCAAGGGACTAGCGGTAGTATCTCCTACGAGCAGTACTTC CAQGTSGSISYEQYF TRBJ2-7 TRBD2 - TRBV30
TGTGCCAGCAGCCAAGCCTCGGGACAGGGGGCCTATGAGCAGTTCTTC CASSQASGQGAYEQFF TRBJ2-1 TRBD1 - TRBV4-2
TGTGCCAGCAGTGGAAGGGACAGGCAATCCTACGAGCAGTACTTC CASSGRDRQSYEQYF TRBJ2-7 TRBD1 - TRBV6-1
TGTGCCAGCAGCTCACAGACAGCCTATGGCTACACCTTC CASSSQTAYGYTF TRBJ1-2 - - TRBV7-2
TGTGCCAGCTCACCTGATCGACAGGACCGGGGTGAAAAACTGTTTTTT CASSPDRQDRGEKLFF TRBJ1-4 - - TRBV18
TGTGCCAGCAGCTTGGAACGCTCTAAAAACATTCAGTACTTC CASSLERSKNIQYF TRBJ2-4 - - TRBV11-2
TGTGCCAGTAATGCGGGGGCCAACACAGATACGCAGTATTTT CASNAGANTDTQYF TRBJ2-3 - few TRBV19
TGTGCCAGCAGCACGGACTTGTTTAATGAGCAGTTCTTC CASSTDLFNEQFF TRBJ2-1 - once TRBV7-2
TGTGCCTTCTCACCCCGGACAGGGTTGGAGAATAAACTGTTTTTT CAFSPRTGLENKLFF TRBJ1-4 TRBD1 - TRBV30
TGTGCCAGCAGCGCCCGGCAGGGTTCGGTCACTGAAGCTTTCTTT CASSARQGSVTEAFF TRBJ1-1 - few TRBV9
TGTGCCAGCAGAAGGGACAGCCATGGCTACACCTTC CASRRDSHGYTF TRBJ1-2 - few TRBV21-1
TGTGCCAGCTTTAAAGGGGTGGCCACTGAAGCTTTCTTT CASFKGVATEAFF TRBJ1-1 - few TRBV7-9
TGCGCCAGCACGTTTGACTTATACAATGAGCAGTTCTTC CASTFDLYNEQFF TRBJ2-1 - - TRBV4-1
TGTGCCAGCAGCCCGGGGTGGGGATTCGACGAGCAGTACTTC CASSPGWGFDEQYF TRBJ2-7 - - TRBV27
TGTGCCAGCAGCTTACCTCCACGGGAGCAGTTCTTC CASSLPPREQFF TRBJ2-1 - - TRBV7-7
TGTGCCAGCAGTACAGGGATGAACACTGAAGCTTTCTTT CASSTGMNTEAFF TRBJ1-1 - few TRBV2